A selection of T cell receptor beta chains follows, all from one sample in a study of T cell responses to AZD1222 COVID-19 vaccine. TCRdb's copy holds only in-frame clones and misses some; the assay was immunoSEQ multiplex PCR. Of 120,000 to 150,000 clones listed, roughly nine tenths are singletons. The sequenced sample was peripheral blood, obtained on day 0 of AZD1222 vaccination. The receptors originated from an adult in good health. Each CDR3 is given with its conserved first and last residue. A D gene is named only where the DNA matches it firmly. Clone size appears in some rows only: once, few, many, or a class for an expanded clone.

cdr3_aa cdr3_nt clone_size j_call v_call d_call
CASSLGGQNTEAFF TGCGCCAGCTCGTTGGGCGGACAGAACACTGAAGCTTTCTTT once TRBJ1-1 TRBV5-1 .
CASSLFGPHGGGGQYF TGTGCCAGCAGCTTATTTGGGCCCCACGGGGGCGGTGGGCAGTACTTC . TRBJ2-7 TRBV7-9 .
CASSYGRLNEQFF TGTGCCAGCAGTTATGGGCGGCTTAATGAGCAGTTCTTC . TRBJ2-1 TRBV6-2/TRBV6-3 .
CASGLTEGGWSEAFF TGTGCTAGTGGTTTGACCGAGGGTGGGTGGTCTGAAGCTTTCTTT once TRBJ1-1 TRBV12-5 .
CASSMHRQDEQYF TGTGCCAGTAGTATGCACAGGCAAGACGAGCAGTACTTC . TRBJ2-7 TRBV19 .
CASRTRQGRGEQYF TGTGCCAGCAGGACCCGACAGGGACGGGGTGAGCAGTACTTC once TRBJ2-7 TRBV28 TRBD1
CASSLLFAGQPQHF TGTGCCAGCAGTTTACTGTTTGCGGGTCAGCCCCAGCATTTT few TRBJ1-5 TRBV27 .
CASSAQGRINEKLFF TGTGCCAGCAGCGCCCAGGGACGGATTAATGAAAAACTGTTTTTT . TRBJ1-4 TRBV9 .
CASSSAGIYEQYF TGTGCCAGCAGTTCGGCAGGGATCTACGAGCAGTACTTC . TRBJ2-7 TRBV27 .
CASSQRTPSTGELFF TGTGCCAGCAGCCAAAGGACACCATCCACCGGGGAGCTGTTTTTT once TRBJ2-2 TRBV14 .
CSVTTGGAYGYTF TGCAGCGTTACGACAGGGGGCGCCTATGGCTACACCTTC . TRBJ1-2 TRBV29-1 TRBD1
CASSKQGANEKLFF TGTGCCAGCAGCAAACAGGGGGCTAATGAAAAACTGTTTTTT . TRBJ1-4 TRBV7-9 TRBD1
CASSPRQGAGNEQFF TGTGCCAGCTCACCACGACAGGGGGCAGGCAATGAGCAGTTCTTC . TRBJ2-1 TRBV18 TRBD1
CASSYGTSYEQYF TGTGCCAGCAGCTACGGGACAAGCTACGAGCAGTACTTC . TRBJ2-7 TRBV5-5 .
CASSEGGADISPLHF TGTGCCAGCAGTGAGGGGGGAGCCGACATTTCACCCCTCCACTTT . TRBJ1-6 TRBV2 .
CASSLLDSWGSGYTF TGTGCCAGCAGCTTATTAGACAGTTGGGGTTCGGGCTACACCTTC . TRBJ1-2 TRBV7-2 .
CASSQGPRLHF TGCGCCAGCAGCCAAGGGCCGCGGCTCCACTTT . TRBJ1-6 TRBV4-1 .
CASSIVTGELFF TGTGCCAGTAGTATAGTTACCGGGGAGCTGTTTTTT once TRBJ2-2 TRBV19 .
CASGQVSYEQYF TGTGCCAGTGGACAGGTATCCTACGAGCAGTACTTC once TRBJ2-7 TRBV28 TRBD1
CASRRGDRNQPQHF TGTGCCAGCAGGCGTGGAGACCGTAATCAGCCCCAGCATTTT . TRBJ1-5 TRBV6-5 .
CASSLVRDRSYEQYF TGTGCCAGCAGCTTAGTTCGGGACAGGTCCTACGAGCAGTACTTC once TRBJ2-7 TRBV7-6 TRBD1
CASSLALQETQYF TGTGCCAGCAGCTTAGCCCTACAAGAGACCCAGTACTTC . TRBJ2-5 TRBV5-4 .
CATSRGARGNTIYF TGTGCCACCAGTCGGGGGGCGAGAGGAAACACCATATATTTT . TRBJ1-3 TRBV6-6 .
CASSTRATSNEKLFF TGTGCCAGTAGTACCAGGGCTACCTCTAATGAAAAACTGTTTTTT . TRBJ1-4 TRBV19 .
CASSYSGAETQYF TGTGCCAGCAGTTATTCAGGGGCAGAGACCCAGTACTTC . TRBJ2-5 TRBV6-5 .
CASSAGGNGYTF TGTGCCAGCAGTGCTGGGGGGAATGGCTACACCTTC . TRBJ1-2 TRBV12-3/TRBV12-4 .
CASSEEVGGPLYEQYF TGTGCCAGCAGTGAAGAGGTCGGAGGTCCTTTGTACGAGCAGTACTTC . TRBJ2-7 TRBV6-1 .